This T cell receptor (beta chain) was sequenced during a study of T cell changes during pregnancy in multiple sclerosis. Sequencing was performed with immunoSEQ multiplex PCR; in TCRdb, only in-frame clones are kept and a portion is missing. The sample has 30,000 to 40,000 clones; approximately 90% are singletons. Germline V lookup: CDR1 LGHNA, CDR2 YSLEER. The CDR3 has 15 residues. Unmatched junction bases numbered 8, after V lost 5 bases and J lost 2 bases. The TCR comes from a female donor with multiple sclerosis, enrolled in a pregnancy study. This material consisted of CD8+ T cells from peripheral blood mononuclear cells, taken before pregnancy. The chain couples TRBV4-3 to TRBJ1-2; 7 bases map to TRBD1. CDR3 region: CASSTDRALNYGYTF. DNA for the CDR3: TGCGCCAGCAGCACCGACAGGGCTCTAAACTATGGCTACACCTTC.